A single sample gave rise to the 20 T cell receptor beta chains below, sequenced in a study of human T cells and chemical hapten exposure (dated by TCRdb to about 2021). Interpreted using the paper, the time point label stands for: pre-sensitization, week 0. Interpreted using the paper, the treatment or condition label stands for: therapeutic diphenylcyclopropenone sensitization with weekly scalp DPC. Libraries were prepared through RACE. This sample was sequenced with a NextSeq 500. TCRdb itself trimmed the public reads at Q25 with fastp, ran MiXCR and retained productive beta chains. Rows are combined by CDR3 protein, so each entry shows the most common genes and DNA. This sample holds some 39,000 distinct CDR3 sequences; about 7.6% were observed only once. The top ten constitute around 1.4% of the sample. The sample was whole blood, taken in connection with sensitization to the hapten diphenylcyclopropenone (DPC). These receptors were collected from a woman aged 45-59 years with alopecia areata. Some clones in this sample may be carry-over from other donors' samples.

This clonotype was seen many times. The chain has TRBV9 and TRBJ2-3, with D maybe TRBD2 (5 bases). Looked up from germline, CDR1 is SGDLS and CDR2 is YYNGEE. The CDR3 consists of 15 residues. V was cut by 4 bases and J by 8 bases, with 20 bases left in between. The CDR3: CASSSSVGSAGTQYF. CDR3 DNA sequence: TGTGCCAGCAGCTCCTCGGTCGGGTCGGCGGGTACGCAGTATTTT.

This clonotype was counted ten times or more. The V call is TRBV24-1, the J call TRBJ2-1; 14 positions agree with TRBD2. CDR1 and CDR2 (germline): KGHDR, SFDVKD. After removal of 3 bases from V and 8 bases from J, the junction contained 5 bases not matched to a gene. The CDR3 has 16 amino acids. The CDR3: CATSDEETSGRDEQFF. CDR3 nucleotides: TGTGCCACCAGTGATGAGGAGACTAGCGGGAGGGATGAGCAGTTCTTC.

This clonotype was counted ten times or more. This chain connects TRBV18 to TRBJ1-1; D is ambiguous. Trimming left V 6 bases short and J 4 bases short, with 12 bases between. Germline V gene lookup returns CDR1 KGHSH and CDR2 LQKENI. This CDR3 is 13 amino acids long. The chain's CDR3 is CASSPPRVTEAFF. The CDR3 DNA follows: TGTGCCAGCTCCCCGCCAAGGGTCACTGAAGCTTTCTTT.

This clonotype has only a few counts. This rearrangement joins TRBV7-2 to TRBJ1-4; D is perhaps TRBD1 (6 bases). CDR3 length: 13 amino acids. V lost 8 bases, J lost 7 bases, and 14 bases lay in between. Germline loops: CDR1 SGHTA, CDR2 FQGNSA. This CDR3 is CASSGGRGEKLFF. CDR3 nucleotide sequence: TGTGCCAGCTCGGGGGGGCGAGGTGAAAAACTGTTTTTT.

This clonotype was picked up many times. V and J are TRBV2 and TRBJ1-3; 11 bases match TRBD1. Germline CDR1 and CDR2: SNHLY and FYNNEI. This CDR3 comprises 17 residues. V lost 7 bases to trimming and J lost 0 bases; unmatched junction nucleotides: 8. The CDR3 here is CASNGGQGVRSGNTIYF. The CDR3 coding sequence is TGTGCCAGCAACGGGGGACAGGGGGTTCGCTCTGGAAACACCATATATTTT. Based on the CDR3 plus reference TRBV2 and TRBJ1-3, the full variable domain is EPEVTQTPSHQVTQMGQEVILRCVPISNHLYFYWYRQILGQKVEFLVSFYNNEISEKSEIFDDQFSVERPDGSNFTLKIRSTKLEDSAMYFCASNGGQGVRSGNTIYFGEGSWLTVV.

This clonotype was detected only a few times. V gene TRBV29-1 combines with J gene TRBJ2-1; 10 bases fit TRBD2. V shed 6 bases, J shed 10 bases, and the junction held 9 bases outside the gene matches. The CDR3 sequence is 13 residues long. CDR1 is SQVTM, CDR2 ANQGSEA, per germline. This CDR3 is CSVRPSGGREQFF. CDR3 in DNA: TGCAGCGTCCGCCCTAGCGGGGGACGAGAGCAGTTCTTC.

This clonotype appeared a few times. This chain's CDR3 is CASSSQLAGFYEQYF. The DNA of the CDR3 is TGTGCCAGCAGCTCCCAACTAGCGGGATTCTACGAGCAGTACTTC. The rearrangement links TRBV7-6 to TRBJ2-7; 10 nucleotides match TRBD2. The CDR3 covers 15 residues. V was pared by 4 bases and J by 3 bases, with 6 bases of the junction left unmatched. Germline assignment: CDR1 SGHVS and CDR2 FNYEAQ. Looking up the rest from reference TRBV7-6 and TRBJ2-7 gives the full variable domain: GAGVSQSPRYKVTKRGQDVALRCDPISGHVSLYWYRQALGQGPEFLTYFNYEAQQDKSGLPNDRFSAERPEGSISTLTIQRTEQRDSAMYRCASSSQLAGFYEQYFGPGTRLTVT.

This clonotype was counted a few times. V usage is TRBV7-9 and J usage is TRBJ2-1, with 7 bases lining up with TRBD2. The CDR3 spans 15 residues. Losses at the gene ends were 5 bases for V and 3 bases for J; bases not matched to a gene: 7. Germline V gene lookup returns CDR1 SEHNR and CDR2 FQNEAQ (reference sequence). Here the CDR3 DNA reads TGTGCCAGCAGCGCCGGGGGGATTGGCTACAATGAGCAGTTCTTC. Its protein product is CASSAGGIGYNEQFF. Full variable domain (missing parts from reference TRBV7-9 and TRBJ2-1): DTGVSQNPRHKITKRGQNVTFRCDPISEHNRLYWYRQTLGQGPEFLTYFQNEAQLEKSRLLSDRFSAERPKGSFSTLEIQRTEQGDSAMYLCASSAGGIGYNEQFFGPGTRLTVL.

This clonotype was seen repeatedly, ten times or more. The chain employs TRBV19 and TRBJ1-1; 8 bases are shared with TRBD1. The CDR3 contains 15 residues. V shed 1 base and J 5 bases; nucleotides not matched to a gene: 6. Per the germline V gene, CDR1 is LNHDA and CDR2 is SQIVND (reference sequence). DNA for the CDR3: TGTGCCAGTAGTATAGGGACAGGGTGGCGAACTGAAGCTTTCTTT. Amino acid sequence: CASSIGTGWRTEAFF.

This clonotype came up many times. The gene calls are TRBV20-1 and TRBJ1-4, with 8 bases fitting TRBD1. With 5 bases clipped from V and 0 bases from J, the junction kept 11 bases outside the gene matches. Germline CDR1 and CDR2: DFQATT and SNEGSKA (reference sequence). This CDR3 is built from 17 residues. The chain's CDR3 is CSAPQMGTGATNEKLFF. The CDR3 bases are TGCAGTGCTCCTCAGATGGGGACAGGAGCAACTAATGAAAAACTGTTTTTT.

This clonotype showed up many times. V usage is TRBV30 and J usage is TRBJ2-5; no definite D call. This CDR3 has 11 residues. Trimming took 0 bases from V and 5 from J, leaving 4 bases between them. Germline V lookup: CDR1 GTSNPN, CDR2 SVGIG (reference sequence). The CDR3 region has the DNA TGTGCCTGGAGTGTAGATGAGACCCAGTACTTC. This codes for CAWSVDETQYF.

Ten or more counts support this clonotype. The J gene is TRBJ2-3, the V gene TRBV5-1, with D possibly matching TRBD1 (6 bases). Germline CDR1 SGHRS, CDR2 YFSETQ. The V and J ends lost 0 bases and 5 bases respectively, with 16 bases between them. The CDR3 has 16 amino acids. The CDR3: CASSLARGTGRDTQYF. The DNA of the CDR3 is TGCGCCAGCAGCTTGGCCAGGGGAACAGGCAGAGATACGCAGTATTTT. Complete variable domain (other parts from reference TRBV5-1 and TRBJ2-3): KAGVTQTPRYLIKTRGQQVTLSCSPISGHRSVSWYQQTPGQGLQFLFEYFSETQRNKGNFPGRFSGRQFSNSRSEMNVSTLELGDSALYLCASSLARGTGRDTQYFGPGTRLTVL.

This clonotype was recorded many times. The chain couples TRBV23-1 to TRBJ2-1; D is uncertain. TRBV23-1 is noted as an ORF with a role that remains uncertain. This CDR3 region has 14 residues. V lost 4 bases and J lost 10, with 17 bases in between. The CDR3 region is CASSPCPAQREQFF. In DNA, the CDR3 is TGCGCCAGCAGTCCATGTCCAGCGCAACGGGAGCAGTTCTTC.

The V call is TRBV18, the J call TRBJ2-7; 8 bases line up with TRBD1. V shed 3 bases, J shed 7 bases, and the junction held 11 bases outside the gene matches. Germline V CDR1 and CDR2: KGHSH, LQKENI. This CDR3 comprises 15 residues. CDR3 DNA: TGTGCCAGCTCACCGTCGACAGGGGCTACTTGGGAGCAGTACTTC. This codes for CASSPSTGATWEQYF.

Many counts were recorded for this clonotype. V gene TRBV18 combines with J gene TRBJ1-1; D unresolved. Germline lookup yields CDR1 KGHSH and CDR2 LQKENI. Trimming cost V 4 bases and J 1 base, with 10 bases left between them. The CDR3 runs to 14 residues. Written as DNA, the CDR3 is TGTGCCAGCTCACTTACCGAGGGGAACACTGAAGCTTTCTTT. Its protein is CASSLTEGNTEAFF.

This clonotype was picked up many times. The rearrangement joins TRBV24-1 to TRBJ2-2; 10 nucleotides match TRBD1. The CDR3 extends over 14 amino acids. With 10 bases clipped from V and 7 bases from J, the junction kept 8 bases outside the gene matches. The V gene's germline CDR1 is KGHDR and CDR2 SFDVKD. The DNA of the CDR3 is TGTGCCACGAGACAGGGGGCTATAGGCGGGGAGCTGTTTTTT. The encoded protein is CATRQGAIGGELFF.

This clonotype was seen at least ten times. V and J are TRBV18 and TRBJ2-7; no definite D call. V shed 1 base and J shed 4 bases, with 17 bases lying between them. CDR3 length equals 16 residues. Germline V CDR1 and CDR2: KGHSH, LQKENI. The CDR3 bases are TGTGCCAGCTCACCACTTCAGAAGGCCGGAAGATACGAGCAGTACTTC. It yields the protein CASSPLQKAGRYEQYF.

In its sample, this clonotype was seen many times. The gene calls are TRBV29-1 and TRBJ2-1, with TRBD2 identical over 16 bases. Germline CDR1 is SQVTM and CDR2 is ANQGSEA. The CDR3 has 18 amino acids. J lost 3 bases, V lost 4 bases, and 9 bases had no gene match. CDR3 region: CSVGGLAGGPFLYNEQFF. As DNA, the CDR3 is TGCAGCGTTGGGGGACTAGCGGGAGGGCCATTCCTCTACAATGAGCAGTTCTTC.

The chain carries TRBV20-1 and TRBJ2-5; TRBD2 aligns across 7 bases. Looked up from germline, CDR1 is DFQATT and CDR2 is SNEGSKA (reference sequence). Trimming removed 1 base from V and 1 base from J; junction bases left unmatched: 3. CDR3 size: 14 residues. In nucleotides, the CDR3 is TGCAGTGCTAGAGTGGGGGGGATCCAAGAGACCCAGTACTTC. It is translated as CSARVGGIQETQYF.

This clonotype was picked up many times. The chain has TRBV6-2 or TRBV6-3 and TRBJ2-3, with 9 positions matching TRBD2. Germline V gene sequence: CDR1 MNHEY, CDR2 SVGEGT. This CDR3 has 11 residues. Trimming cost V 8 bases and J 14 bases; bases outside gene matches: 8. The CDR3 spells CASFSGSGRYF. The CDR3, as DNA: TGTGCCAGCTTTAGCGGGAGTGGAAGGTATTTT.